A single sample is the source of the 26 T cell receptor beta chains below, sequenced in a study of blood T cell repertoires in COVID-19. Here immunoSEQ multiplex PCR was the method, and the copy in TCRdb shows in-frame clones only, minus some. The table includes some 110,000 clones, approximately 80% detected once. What was sequenced was peripheral blood. The receptors were gathered from a man older than 75 with acute or convalescent COVID-19.

This chain uses TRBV30 with TRBJ1-5, with D unclear. Between the trimmed V and J ends, which lost 2 bases and 0 bases, there was a span of 8 bases. The CDR3 sequence is 14 residues long. Germline lookup yields CDR1 GTSNPN and CDR2 SVGIG (reference sequence). CDR3 amino acids: CAWSPQISNQPQHF. In DNA form, the CDR3 reads TGTGCCTGGAGTCCCCAGATTAGCAATCAGCCCCAGCATTTT.

The CDR3 DNA follows: TGTGCCAGCAGCTTAACAGGCGGCGAGACCTACGAGCAGTACTTC. Protein product: CASSLTGGETYEQYF. The chain recombines TRBV7-3 with TRBJ2-7, with D uncertain. With 0 bases removed from V and 2 bases from J, the gap between germline ends came to 11 bases. The CDR3 sequence is 15 residues long. Germline V gene data show CDR1 as SGHTA and CDR2 as FQGTGA.

V and J are TRBV6-5 and TRBJ1-5; weak D call: TRBD1 (6 bases). This CDR3 region has 13 residues. With 6 bases removed from V and 6 bases from J, the gap between germline ends came to 12 bases. The V gene's germline CDR1 is MNHEY and CDR2 SVGAGI. The CDR3 DNA reads TGTGCCAGCAGCCCCGACAGGTTTCAGCCCCAGCATTTT. This gives the protein CASSPDRFQPQHF.

CDR3 loop: CASSLTRVGEETQYF. CDR3 DNA sequence: TGTGCCAGCAGCTTAACGAGGGTGGGAGAAGAGACCCAGTACTTC. The chain combines TRBV7-9 with TRBJ2-5; D may be TRBD2 (5 bases). Germline loops: CDR1 SEHNR, CDR2 FQNEAQ (reference sequence). Trimming took 2 bases from V and 3 from J, leaving 13 bases between them. The CDR3 spans 15 residues.

The V and J genes are TRBV6-2 or TRBV6-3 and TRBJ2-3; TRBD2 matches at 12 bases. V lost 2 bases, J lost 5 bases, and 2 bases stayed unmatched. Germline CDR1 MNHEY, CDR2 SVGEGT. The CDR3 has 15 amino acids. CDR3 in amino acids: CASSYVTSGRDTQYF. The CDR3 DNA sequence: TGTGCCAGCAGTTACGTGACTAGCGGGAGAGATACGCAGTATTTT.

The chain links TRBV30 to TRBJ1-2; D is ambiguous. Trimming took off 0 bases at V and 5 bases at J, with 10 bases between the two ends. This CDR3 comprises 13 residues. Germline-derived CDR1 and CDR2 are GTSNPN and SVGIG (reference sequence). The CDR3: CAWSVLYHYGYTF. The CDR3 coding sequence is TGTGCCTGGAGTGTACTATATCATTATGGCTACACCTTC.

The chain has TRBV2 and TRBJ1-5; D is uncertain. The CDR3 is 14 residues long. With 6 bases removed from V and 5 bases from J, the gap between germline ends came to 14 bases. The germline CDR1 and CDR2 sequences are SNHLY and FYNNEI. CDR3: CASRGDTSDQPQHF. CDR3 nucleotides: TGTGCCAGCAGGGGAGACACCTCTGATCAGCCCCAGCATTTT.

This chain joins TRBV11-2 and TRBJ2-2; TRBD2 matches 10 bases. The junction had 13 bases not matched to a gene; V was cut back by 9 bases and J by 9 bases. Germline CDR1 and CDR2: SGHAT and FQNNGV. The CDR3 totals 15 residues. CDR3 protein: CASADLSGRMRELFF. CDR3 coding DNA: TGTGCCAGTGCTGACCTTAGCGGGAGGATGAGGGAGCTGTTTTTT.

This chain uses TRBV25-1 with TRBJ2-4; TRBD1 is a possible D gene (6 bases). V was trimmed by 3 bases and J by 5 bases, leaving 14 bases between them. This CDR3 has 15 amino acids. Germline V lookup: CDR1 MGHDK, CDR2 SYGVNS. CDR3 sequence reads: CASSDVRTAENIQYF. DNA for the CDR3: TGTGCCAGCAGTGACGTCAGGACAGCAGAAAACATTCAGTACTTC.

This chain joins TRBV27 and TRBJ2-4, with D possibly matching TRBD1 (5 bases). Trimming cost V 3 bases and J 0 bases, with 9 bases left between them. CDR1 MNHEY and CDR2 SMNVEV come from the germline V gene (reference sequence). This CDR3 has 15 amino acids. CDR3 amino acids: CASSFGHLAKNIQYF. DNA of the CDR3: TGTGCCAGCAGTTTCGGACATCTAGCCAAAAACATTCAGTACTTC.

The chain is built from TRBV5-1 and TRBJ1-4; a weak D match, TRBD1 (6 bases). Germline lookup yields CDR1 SGHRS and CDR2 YFSETQ. Trimming took off 4 bases at V and 7 bases at J, with 14 bases between the two ends. This CDR3 region has 14 residues. CDR3 residues: CASSLYRETEKLFF. CDR3 nucleotide sequence: TGCGCCAGCAGCCTTTACAGGGAGACTGAAAAACTGTTTTTT. The full variable domain, rest sourced from reference TRBV5-1 and TRBJ1-4, is KAGVTQTPRYLIKTRGQQVTLSCSPISGHRSVSWYQQTPGQGLQFLFEYFSETQRNKGNFPGRFSGRQFSNSRSEMNVSTLELGDSALYLCASSLYRETEKLFFGSGTQLSVL.

The chain carries TRBV6-5 and TRBJ2-7; the D gene is possibly TRBD1 (5 bases). Germline V gene lookup returns CDR1 MNHEY and CDR2 SVGAGI. CDR3 length: 14 amino acids. Trimming stripped 0 bases from V and 0 bases from J, with 6 bases between. The CDR3 spells CASSYSDSSYEQYF. The CDR3 DNA reads as TGTGCCAGCAGTTACTCCGACAGCTCCTACGAGCAGTACTTC.

This clone was seen once. This sequence joins TRBV28 and TRBJ1-5; D is unclear. The CDR3 extends over 11 amino acids. CDR1 MDHEN and CDR2 SYDVKM come from the germline V gene. The V end was cut by 4 bases, the J end by 5 bases, with 3 bases between. The CDR3 here is CASSSDQPQHF. CDR3 DNA sequence: TGTGCCAGCAGTTCTGATCAGCCCCAGCATTTT.

This chain connects TRBV5-1 to TRBJ1-4; 8 bases match TRBD1. In germline, CDR1 is SGHRS, CDR2 YFSETQ. After removal of 4 bases from V and 8 bases from J, the junction contained 4 bases not matched to a gene. The CDR3 runs 13 residues. This CDR3 reads CASSRDRREKLFF. The CDR3 region has the DNA TGCGCCAGCAGCCGGGACAGGAGGGAAAAACTGTTTTTT.

The rearrangement uses TRBV24-1 and TRBJ2-1; TRBD1 might be the D (6 bases). This CDR3 region has 13 residues. The germline V and J ends were trimmed by 2 bases and 7 bases, with 8 bases remaining between them. Looked up from germline, CDR1 is KGHDR and CDR2 is SFDVKD. Here the CDR3 reads CATSDWTANEQFF. The CDR3 DNA sequence: TGTGCCACCAGTGATTGGACAGCGAATGAGCAGTTCTTC.

The chain uses TRBV7-2 and TRBJ1-2; 10 bases agree with TRBD1. V lost 3 bases, J lost 3 bases, and 4 bases stayed unmatched. This CDR3 is built from 15 residues. In germline, CDR1 is SGHTA, CDR2 FQGNSA. The CDR3 bases are TGTGCCAGCAGCTTCACCGGGACAGGGGACTATGGCTACACCTTC. This translates into CASSFTGTGDYGYTF.

The V call is TRBV9, the J call TRBJ2-5; TRBD1 agrees at 7 bases. With V trimmed by 3 bases and J by 4 bases, 6 bases remained unmatched. Germline values: CDR1 SGDLS, CDR2 YYNGEE. The CDR3 runs to 14 residues. For the CDR3, the DNA is TGTGCCAGCAGCGCCACACAGGGGCGAGAGACCCAGTACTTC. Translating it yields CASSATQGRETQYF.

This clone was counted a single time. The V gene is TRBV28, the J gene TRBJ1-2; a weak D match, TRBD1 (5 bases). Germline CDR1 and CDR2: MDHEN and SYDVKM. V was shortened by 4 bases and J by 0 bases, with 9 bases between the two germline ends. The CDR3 length is 14 residues. In nucleotides, the CDR3 is TGTGCCAGCAGTTCACCACAGGCTAACTATGGCTACACCTTC. Its translation is CASSSPQANYGYTF.

This chain links TRBV19 with TRBJ2-5, with 7 bases matching TRBD2. CDR1 and CDR2 from the germline V gene are LNHDA and SQIVND (reference sequence). The CDR3 loop spans 15 amino acids. V was clipped by 6 bases and J by 1 base; unmatched bases: 8. The CDR3 here is CASSYSTGGQETQYF. The CDR3 DNA reads TGTGCCAGTAGCTATAGTACGGGAGGCCAAGAGACCCAGTACTTC.

The gene calls are TRBV23-1 and TRBJ1-3, with TRBD1 matching 12 bases. TRBV23-1 is recorded as an ORF, its role being uncertain. With 3 bases clipped from V and 7 bases from J, the junction kept 7 bases outside the gene matches. This CDR3 has 16 residues. The CDR3 sequence is CASSQPSGQGANTIYF. The CDR3 bases are TGCGCCAGCAGTCAGCCGTCGGGACAGGGGGCCAACACCATATATTTT.

V is TRBV28 and J is TRBJ2-7; D unclear. Germline V CDR1 and CDR2: MDHEN, SYDVKM. The CDR3 sequence is 15 residues long. V lost 6 bases, J lost 4 bases, and 19 bases lay in between. CDR3 bases: TGTGCCAGCAGCCGAGCAGGCACCGGATCTTACGAGCAGTACTTC. As protein: CASSRAGTGSYEQYF.

The chain joins TRBV3-1 (or the pseudogene TRBV3-2) to TRBJ1-1; no clear D. CDR1 LGHDT and CDR2 YNNKEL come from the germline V gene (reference sequence). CDR3 size: 13 residues. V lost 3 bases and J lost 2, with 7 bases in between. CDR3 region: CASSHGLNTEAFF. The DNA of the CDR3 is TGTGCCAGCAGCCACGGACTCAACACTGAAGCTTTCTTT.

The table lists this clone with a count of one. V is TRBV11-2 and J is TRBJ2-2; 8 nucleotides align to TRBD1. The CDR3 spans 16 residues. From germline, CDR1 is SGHAT and CDR2 FQNNGV. The V gene end was trimmed by 5 bases and the J gene end by 5 bases; junction bases not matched to a gene: 10. CDR3 bases: TGTGCCAGCAGCCCTTTGGCTACAGGGGGAACCGGGGAGCTGTTTTTT. Amino acid sequence: CASSPLATGGTGELFF.

V is TRBV7-2 and J is TRBJ1-3; no definite D call. The CDR3 totals 15 residues. Germline V gene data show CDR1 as SGHTA and CDR2 as FQGNSA. Trimming shortened V by 3 bases and J by 4 bases, and 13 bases separated the two germline ends. CDR3 amino acids: CASSFSGTGGNTIYF. The CDR3 DNA is TGTGCCAGCAGCTTTTCAGGCACGGGAGGAAACACCATATATTTT.

The rearrangement links TRBV7-2 to TRBJ1-2, with TRBD1 as a possible D gene (5 bases). This CDR3 spans 14 amino acids. Germline loops: CDR1 SGHTA, CDR2 FQGNSA. V lost 9 bases and J lost 3, with 17 bases in between. This CDR3 is CASSSGGGDYGYTF. CDR3 DNA sequence: TGTGCCAGTAGCAGTGGTGGGGGGGACTATGGCTACACCTTC.

The chain couples TRBV6-5 to TRBJ1-4, with a tentative D call TRBD1 (6 bases). Germline CDR1 is MNHEY and CDR2 is SVGAGI. Trimming removed 6 bases from V and 0 bases from J, with 8 bases in between. This CDR3 spans 14 amino acids. In DNA form, the CDR3 reads TGTGCCAGCAGGGGGACAACAACTAATGAAAAACTGTTTTTT. It codes for CASRGTTTNEKLFF.